Listed here are 18 T cell receptor beta chains from one sample, sequenced in a study of shared clonotypes between healthy human individuals. TCRdb's table, derived via immunoSEQ multiplex PCR, lists solely in-frame clones and lacks some. The sample lists about 690,000 clones, roughly 91% occurring once. Sequenced: memory CD8+ T cells from PBMCs. Stated subset: CD45RO+ cells pooled with CCR7-negative TemRA cells. The receptors were sampled from a man aged 18 to 30 in good health. Some clones in this sample may be carry-over from other donors' samples.

In this sample, this clone turned up once. The gene calls are TRBV10-3 and TRBJ2-5, with D perhaps TRBD1 (6 bases). The length of the CDR3 is 14 residues. The germline CDR1 and CDR2 sequences are ENHRY and SYGVKD. V gave up 2 bases and J gave up 1 base, with 8 bases separating them. CDR3 nucleotide sequence: TGTGCCATCAGTGAGCGACAGGCCCAAGAGACCCAGTACTTC. Translated, it gives CAISERQAQETQYF.

This rearrangement joins TRBV5-1 to TRBJ1-2; TRBD1 might be the D (5 bases). Germline CDR1 reads SGHRS; CDR2 reads YFSETQ. V shed 0 bases and J shed 8 bases, with 11 bases lying between them. CDR3 length: 13 amino acids. CDR3 in DNA: TGCGCCAGCAGCTTGGTCACCCGGGACGGCTACACCTTC. This codes for CASSLVTRDGYTF. Drawing the rest from reference TRBV5-1 and TRBJ1-2, the complete variable domain is KAGVTQTPRYLIKTRGQQVTLSCSPISGHRSVSWYQQTPGQGLQFLFEYFSETQRNKGNFPGRFSGRQFSNSRSEMNVSTLELGDSALYLCASSLVTRDGYTFGSGTRLTVV.

This chain connects TRBV6-1 to TRBJ2-7; D unclear. CDR1 MNHNS and CDR2 SASEGT come from the germline V gene. The CDR3 sequence is 13 residues long. V shed 4 bases and J shed 2 bases, with 9 bases lying between them. The CDR3, as DNA: TGTGCCAGCAGTGTGGGCAGCGCCTACGAGCAGTACTTC. Its translation is CASSVGSAYEQYF.

The chain combines TRBV5-1 with TRBJ2-2, with TRBD2 matching 13 bases. This CDR3 contains 18 residues. Trimming cost V 0 bases and J 4 bases; bases outside gene matches: 6. CDR1 is SGHRS and CDR2 is YFSETQ in the germline V gene. As DNA, the CDR3 is TGCGCCAGCAGCTTGGCTCCGGGACTAGCGGGAAGCACCGGGGAGCTGTTTTTT. It specifies CASSLAPGLAGSTGELFF. The whole variable domain, filled in from reference TRBV5-1 and TRBJ2-2, reads KAGVTQTPRYLIKTRGQQVTLSCSPISGHRSVSWYQQTPGQGLQFLFEYFSETQRNKGNFPGRFSGRQFSNSRSEMNVSTLELGDSALYLCASSLAPGLAGSTGELFFGEGSRLTVL.

The V and J genes are TRBV28 and TRBJ1-1, with 9 bases matching TRBD1. The germline V gene has CDR1 MDHEN and CDR2 SYDVKM. Trimming removed 6 bases from V and 4 bases from J; junction bases left unmatched: 6. The CDR3 is 14 amino acids. The CDR3 here is CASRTGTGTTEAFF. The CDR3 coding sequence is TGTGCCAGCAGGACCGGGACAGGGACCACTGAAGCTTTCTTT.

Only a few counts were recorded for this clone. The V and J genes are TRBV5-1 and TRBJ1-2; 7 bases match TRBD1. The V gene end was trimmed by 3 bases and the J gene end by 7 bases; junction bases not matched to a gene: 9. This CDR3 is built from 14 residues. Germline-derived CDR1 and CDR2 are SGHRS and YFSETQ. CDR3 nucleotide sequence: TGCGCCAGCAGCTCCCGGACAGGAACCCTTGGCTACACCTTC. It is translated as CASSSRTGTLGYTF.

The chain combines TRBV7-9 with TRBJ2-7; 8 bases are shared with TRBD1. The CDR3 covers 14 residues. The J segment lost 5 bases and the V segment lost 4 bases, leaving 7 bases of the junction unmatched. CDR1 and CDR2 (germline): SEHNR, FQNEAQ (reference sequence). CDR3 sequence reads: CASSSRDRRDEQYF. The DNA of the CDR3 is TGTGCCAGCAGCTCCCGGGACAGGCGGGACGAGCAGTACTTC. Full variable domain (remainder filled in from reference TRBV7-9 and TRBJ2-7): DTGVSQNPRHKITKRGQNVTFRCDPISEHNRLYWYRQTLGQGPEFLTYFQNEAQLEKSRLLSDRFSAERPKGSFSTLEIQRTEQGDSAMYLCASSSRDRRDEQYFGPGTRLTVT.

In this sample, this clone turned up once. The chain carries TRBV5-1 and TRBJ1-3; D unclear. Germline loops: CDR1 SGHRS, CDR2 YFSETQ. The ends were cut back, 4 bases at V and 0 bases at J, with 14 bases in the middle. CDR3 length: 16 residues. CDR3 sequence: CASSPDAEASGNTIYF. The CDR3 bases are TGCGCCAGCAGCCCGGACGCCGAAGCCTCTGGAAACACCATATATTTT.

Comments on this clone: The same CDR3 is also encoded by other DNA sequences in this sample. The V call is TRBV7-3, the J call TRBJ2-2; D unresolved. The V gene lost 5 bases and the J gene lost 7 bases, with 8 bases spanning the gap. CDR1 and CDR2 (germline): SGHTA, FQGTGA. The CDR3 runs 12 residues. In DNA form, the CDR3 reads TGTGCCAGCAGCCCGCAAGGCGGGGAGCTGTTTTTT. Protein sequence: CASSPQGGELFF.

This clone is a singleton in its sample. The chain recombines TRBV28 with TRBJ2-5; 9 bases line up with TRBD2. CDR3 length equals 16 residues. The trim removed 3 bases at V and 1 base at J, leaving 6 bases unmatched. CDR1 is MDHEN and CDR2 is SYDVKM in the germline V gene. The CDR3 nucleotides read TGTGCCAGCAGTTTTTTGGCTAGCGGGGCCCAAGAGACCCAGTACTTC. Translation: CASSFLASGAQETQYF. The whole variable domain, filled in from reference TRBV28 and TRBJ2-5, reads DVKVTQSSRYLVKRTGEKVFLECVQDMDHENMFWYRQDPGLGLRLIYFSYDVKMKEKGDIPEGYSVSREKKERFSLILESASTNQTSMYLCASSFLASGAQETQYFGPGTRLLVL.

The rearrangement joins TRBV7-2 to TRBJ1-1; maybe TRBD1 (6 bases). The V gene lost 4 bases and the J gene lost 6 bases, with 15 bases spanning the gap. The germline V gene has CDR1 SGHTA and CDR2 FQGNSA. The CDR3 is 14 amino acids. This CDR3 reads CASSSYIRGPEAFF. DNA of the CDR3: TGTGCCAGCAGCTCCTATATCAGGGGTCCTGAAGCTTTCTTT.

The chain couples TRBV4-1 to TRBJ1-1; D not resolved. Germline CDR1 reads MGHRA; CDR2 reads YSYEKL. This CDR3 is 16 amino acids long. Trimming shortened V by 1 base and J by 0 bases, and 12 bases separated the two germline ends. Here the CDR3 reads CASSQVRAGVNTEAFF. The DNA of the CDR3 is TGCGCCAGCAGCCAAGTAAGGGCGGGTGTGAACACTGAAGCTTTCTTT.

The genes are TRBV28 and TRBJ1-3; D unresolved. This CDR3 has 13 amino acids. V was trimmed by 1 base and J by 7 bases, leaving 8 bases between them. Germline lookup yields CDR1 MDHEN and CDR2 SYDVKM. As DNA, the CDR3 is TGTGCCAGCAGTTTATCGGCGGAGAACACCATATATTTT. Its protein product is CASSLSAENTIYF. Full variable domain (missing parts from reference TRBV28 and TRBJ1-3): DVKVTQSSRYLVKRTGEKVFLECVQDMDHENMFWYRQDPGLGLRLIYFSYDVKMKEKGDIPEGYSVSREKKERFSLILESASTNQTSMYLCASSLSAENTIYFGEGSWLTVV.

The chain recombines TRBV27 with TRBJ1-5; no firm D call. The V end was cut by 5 bases, the J end by 2 bases, with 10 bases between. CDR1 and CDR2 from the germline V gene are MNHEY and SMNVEV (reference sequence). CDR3 length: 14 residues. For the CDR3, the DNA is TGTGCCAGCAGTCCCCAGTGGGGCAATCAGCCCCAGCATTTT. This codes for CASSPQWGNQPQHF.

Regarding this clone: One junction end does not reproduce the germline sequence, and a read error may be involved. The chain joins TRBV6-1 to TRBJ2-7, with D unresolved. The CDR3 runs to 15 residues. CDR1 is MNHNS and CDR2 is SASEGT in the germline V gene. The CDR3 loop is CASSEGWGFSYEQCF. For the CDR3, the DNA is TGTGCCAGCAGTGAAGGGTGGGGATTCTCCTACGAGCAGTGCTTC.

The J gene is TRBJ2-2, the V gene TRBV5-6; no reliable D call. Germline-derived CDR1 and CDR2 are SGHDT and YYEEEE. CDR3 size: 16 residues. Between the trimmed V and J ends, which lost 1 base and 7 bases, there was a span of 17 bases. The CDR3 DNA sequence: TGTGCCAGCAGCTTGTTCGGCACAGTATATGGCGGGGAGCTGTTTTTT. It is translated as CASSLFGTVYGGELFF.

The CDR3 sequence is CASSDRGRDYGYTF. Here the CDR3 DNA reads TGTGCCAGCAGCGACCGTGGGCGGGACTATGGCTACACCTTC. J is TRBJ1-2 and V is TRBV5-8; no clear D. Trimming shortened V by 4 bases and J by 3 bases, and 13 bases separated the two germline ends. In germline, CDR1 is SGHTS, CDR2 YDEGEE. CDR3 length: 14 amino acids.

The J gene is TRBJ2-1, the V gene TRBV27; TRBD1 is a possible D gene (5 bases). Germline CDR1 is MNHEY and CDR2 is SMNVEV (reference sequence). This CDR3 spans 16 amino acids. Trimming took off 6 bases at V and 2 bases at J, with 17 bases between the two ends. CDR3 loop: CASSHLDNFPYNEQFF. The DNA of the CDR3 is TGTGCCAGCAGCCATCTGGACAACTTCCCCTACAATGAGCAGTTCTTC.